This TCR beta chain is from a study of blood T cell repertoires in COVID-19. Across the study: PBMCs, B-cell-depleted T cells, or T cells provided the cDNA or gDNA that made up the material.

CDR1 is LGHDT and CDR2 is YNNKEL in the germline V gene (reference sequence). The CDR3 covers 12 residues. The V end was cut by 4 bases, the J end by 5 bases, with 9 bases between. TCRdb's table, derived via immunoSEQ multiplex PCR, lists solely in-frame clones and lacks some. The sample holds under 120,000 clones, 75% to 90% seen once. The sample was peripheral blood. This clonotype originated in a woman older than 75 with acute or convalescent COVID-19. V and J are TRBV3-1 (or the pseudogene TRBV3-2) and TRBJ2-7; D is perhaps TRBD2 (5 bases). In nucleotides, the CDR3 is TGTGCCAGCAGCCCCGCCGGGGACGAGCAGTACTTC. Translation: CASSPAGDEQYF.